These 23 T cell receptor beta chains were all obtained from the same sample, sequenced in a study of PD-L1 blockade in urothelial cancer. The repertoire was sequenced with immunoSEQ multiplex PCR; TCRdb's copy has only in-frame clones and lacks some. Of tens of thousands of clones in the sample, around 85% were seen once. This sample's time point: pretreatment peripheral blood. The sequences come from PBMCs, collected around atezolizumab (anti-PD-L1) treatment. Receptor source: a man aged 55 to 69 with urothelial cancer.

This clone occurred once. The chain is built from TRBV5-1 and TRBJ2-5; a possible D gene is TRBD1 (5 bases). This CDR3 is 12 amino acids long. Trimming took 4 bases from V and 7 from J, leaving 11 bases between them. Germline CDR1 reads SGHRS; CDR2 reads YFSETQ. Here the CDR3 reads CASSRGPGTQYF. CDR3 nucleotides: TGCGCCAGCAGCAGGGGCCCAGGGACCCAGTACTTC.

This chain links TRBV9 with TRBJ1-2; 10 bases map to TRBD1. After removal of 3 bases from V and 6 bases from J, the junction contained 8 bases not matched to a gene. The CDR3 has 15 residues. Germline V lookup: CDR1 SGDLS, CDR2 YYNGEE. The CDR3 protein is CASSARGGTGDGYTF. The CDR3 nucleotides read TGTGCCAGCAGCGCGCGGGGTGGGACAGGGGATGGCTACACCTTC.

In this sample, this clone turned up a few times. The gene calls are TRBV30 and TRBJ1-4, with D perhaps TRBD1 (6 bases). This CDR3 is 12 amino acids long. V gave up 5 bases and J gave up 8 bases, with 12 bases separating them. The V gene's germline CDR1 is GTSNPN and CDR2 SVGIG (reference sequence). CDR3 nucleotide sequence: TGTGCCTGGGCCAGGGGAGCGGAAAAACTGTTTTTT. Its translation is CAWARGAEKLFF.

This rearrangement joins TRBV19 to TRBJ2-1, with TRBD2 matching 10 bases. V dropped 1 base and J dropped 8; count of bases not matched to a gene: 2. This CDR3 is built from 14 residues. The germline gives CDR1 LNHDA, CDR2 SQIVND (reference sequence). CDR3 loop: CASSIASGSYEQFF. In DNA form, the CDR3 reads TGTGCCAGTAGTATAGCTAGCGGGAGTTATGAGCAGTTCTTC.

The chain couples TRBV29-1 to TRBJ2-7; 7 bases align to TRBD1. J was trimmed by 0 bases and V by 0 bases; bases with no gene match: 5. CDR3 length equals 15 residues. CDR1 is SQVTM, CDR2 ANQGSEA, per germline. The CDR3 region is CSVEDHGDSSYEQYF. CDR3 in DNA: TGCAGCGTTGAAGACCATGGGGACAGCTCCTACGAGCAGTACTTC.

The rearrangement links TRBV7-2 to TRBJ1-1; D possibly corresponds to TRBD1 (6 bases). Trimming pared 3 bases from V and 7 bases from J, leaving 18 bases between. The CDR3 loop spans 15 amino acids. CDR1 is SGHTA and CDR2 is FQGNSA in the germline V gene. The CDR3 DNA reads as TGTGCCAGCAGCTTCACCTGGGCAGGGGTCGTTGAAGCTTTCTTT. Protein sequence: CASSFTWAGVVEAFF.

The gene calls are TRBV10-3 and TRBJ1-2; weak D call: TRBD1 (5 bases). The V end lost 4 bases, the J end lost 8 bases, and 23 bases lay between the germline ends. CDR1 ENHRY and CDR2 SYGVKD come from the germline V gene. The CDR3 contains 16 residues. DNA of the CDR3: TGTGCCATCAGTGTTGCAGGGCCCCGTTCTCCCTGGGGCTACACCTTC. Translating gives CAISVAGPRSPWGYTF.

The genes are TRBV28 and TRBJ2-5; 8 positions agree with TRBD2. Trimming at V came to 2 bases and at J to 4 bases, leaving 9 bases not matched to a gene. This CDR3 has 16 amino acids. CDR1 MDHEN and CDR2 SYDVKM come from the germline V gene. Here the CDR3 DNA reads TGTGCCAGCAGTTTAAAACGGGGGGGTTTATCAGAGACCCAGTACTTC. Protein: CASSLKRGGLSETQYF.

The rearrangement joins TRBV7-3 to TRBJ2-1; 12 positions match TRBD2. The junction had 7 bases not matched to a gene; V was cut back by 0 bases and J by 7 bases. CDR1 is SGHTA, CDR2 FQGTGA, per germline. This CDR3 contains 17 residues. The CDR3 sequence: CASSLTRLAGGVNEQFF. The CDR3 DNA is TGTGCCAGCAGCTTAACCCGCCTAGCGGGAGGGGTTAATGAGCAGTTCTTC.

The J gene is TRBJ2-2, the V gene TRBV18; TRBD1 matches at 9 bases. CDR3 length: 15 amino acids. Germline V gene sequence: CDR1 KGHSH, CDR2 LQKENI. V was pared by 4 bases and J by 7 bases, with 7 bases of the junction left unmatched. DNA of the CDR3: TGTGCCAGCTCACGGGGACAGGGTTCGATCGGGGAGCTGTTTTTT. As protein: CASSRGQGSIGELFF.

The chain links TRBV9 to TRBJ2-1, with D uncertain. Germline-derived CDR1 and CDR2 are SGDLS and YYNGEE. The V gene lost 0 bases and the J gene lost 6 bases, with 10 bases spanning the gap. The CDR3 loop spans 14 amino acids. The CDR3 here is CASSVASLFNEQFF. DNA for the CDR3: TGTGCCAGCAGCGTAGCTTCCTTATTCAATGAGCAGTTCTTC. Combining the CDR3 with reference TRBV9 and TRBJ2-1 gives the whole variable domain DSGVTQTPKHLITATGQRVTLRCSPRSGDLSVYWYQQSLDQGLQFLIQYYNGEERAKGNILERFSAQQFPDLHSELNLSSLELGDSALYFCASSVASLFNEQFFGPGTRLTVL.

J is TRBJ2-1 and V is TRBV6-5; D gene ambiguous. This CDR3 contains 11 residues. Germline loops: CDR1 MNHEY, CDR2 SVGAGI. V lost 2 bases and J 8 bases, leaving 4 bases between the germline ends. CDR3 protein: CASSYPDEQFF. The DNA for the CDR3 is TGTGCCAGCAGTTACCCAGATGAGCAGTTCTTC.

The chain is built from TRBV6-4 and TRBJ2-3, with 12 bases that match TRBD2. The CDR3 loop spans 15 amino acids. The V segment lost 6 bases and the J segment 4 bases; nucleotides outside the gene matches: 5. The germline CDR1 and CDR2 sequences are MRHNA and SNTAGT. CDR3 DNA: TGTGCCAGCAGCCGGACTAGCGGGATAGCAGATACGCAGTATTTT. Amino acid sequence: CASSRTSGIADTQYF.

The rearrangement joins TRBV6-1 to TRBJ2-7; 8 positions match TRBD1. The CDR3 is 15 amino acids. Unmatched junction bases numbered 8, after V lost 6 bases and J lost 1 base. Germline V gene lookup returns CDR1 MNHNS and CDR2 SASEGT. CDR3 DNA sequence: TGTGCCAGCAGAGCGACAGGGGCATCTTCCTACGAGCAGTACTTC. Protein sequence: CASRATGASSYEQYF.

This clone was seen more than once but under ten times. This specimen includes other DNA sequences encoding the same CDR3. The chain uses TRBV18 and TRBJ1-1; 7 positions agree with TRBD1. CDR3 size: 14 residues. V was pared by 3 bases and J by 1 base, with 2 bases of the junction left unmatched. CDR1 is KGHSH, CDR2 LQKENI, per germline. The CDR3 region is CASSPGQRNTEAFF. The CDR3 DNA reads as TGTGCCAGCTCACCGGGACAGCGGAACACTGAAGCTTTCTTT.

The rearrangement links TRBV18 to TRBJ1-2; no definite D call. This CDR3 has 15 residues. Germline V gene data show CDR1 as KGHSH and CDR2 as LQKENI. Trimming removed 1 base from V and 6 bases from J, with 15 bases in between. CDR3 DNA sequence: TGTGCCAGCTCACCACTCGCGGCGAGGGCGAATGGCTACACCTTC. Its translation: CASSPLAARANGYTF.

This clone appeared a few times. The identical CDR3 is also encoded by other nucleotide sequences in the sample. The chain combines TRBV5-1 with TRBJ2-7, with 9 bases aligning to TRBD1. This CDR3 is 14 amino acids long. Germline V gives CDR1 SGHRS, CDR2 YFSETQ. Unmatched junction bases numbered 4, after V lost 4 bases and J lost 2 bases. The CDR3 region has the DNA TGCGCCAGCAGCCCGGGACAGGGACCCTACGAGCAGTACTTC. Translating gives CASSPGQGPYEQYF. The whole variable domain, remainder taken from reference TRBV5-1 and TRBJ2-7, is KAGVTQTPRYLIKTRGQQVTLSCSPISGHRSVSWYQQTPGQGLQFLFEYFSETQRNKGNFPGRFSGRQFSNSRSEMNVSTLELGDSALYLCASSPGQGPYEQYFGPGTRLTVT.

V gene TRBV19 combines with J gene TRBJ1-4; possibly TRBD1 for D (5 bases). Trimming pared 6 bases from V and 5 bases from J, leaving 16 bases between. The CDR3 is made up of 15 amino acids. Per the germline V gene, CDR1 is LNHDA and CDR2 is SQIVND (reference sequence). DNA for the CDR3: TGTGCCAGTAGCACTCTCGGGAGGGGCAATGAAAAACTGTTTTTT. This encodes CASSTLGRGNEKLFF.

The rearrangement uses TRBV19 and TRBJ2-1, with D unclear. This CDR3 contains 12 residues. Germline loops: CDR1 LNHDA, CDR2 SQIVND (reference sequence). V lost 5 bases to trimming and J lost 9 bases, with 11 bases between them. The CDR3 region is CASSLTPGEQFF. CDR3 nucleotides: TGTGCCAGTAGTCTCACCCCGGGTGAGCAGTTCTTC.

This chain uses TRBV5-1 with TRBJ2-7; 10 bases are shared with TRBD2. The V gene's germline CDR1 is SGHRS and CDR2 YFSETQ. CDR3 length: 14 residues. The trim removed 2 bases at V and 5 bases at J, leaving 4 bases unmatched. CDR3 region: CASSFERGGHEQYF. The CDR3 nucleotides are TGCGCCAGCAGCTTCGAGCGGGGGGGACACGAGCAGTACTTC.

The chain employs TRBV5-4 and TRBJ2-1, with 11 bases lining up with TRBD2. V was clipped by 5 bases and J by 7 bases; unmatched bases: 11. Germline V lookup: CDR1 SGHNT, CDR2 YYREEE (reference sequence). The CDR3 contains 16 residues. The CDR3 DNA reads as TGTGCCAGCAGTTCCCAGTTAGCGGGGGGGTTGAATGAGCAGTTCTTC. It translates to CASSSQLAGGLNEQFF.

The chain recombines TRBV30 with TRBJ1-5; perhaps TRBD1 as D (6 bases). V was cut by 3 bases and J by 2 bases, with 14 bases left in between. The CDR3 has 15 residues. CDR1 is GTSNPN, CDR2 SVGIG, per germline (reference sequence). CDR3 DNA: TGTGCCTGGAGGGAACAGGGATGGGGCAATCAGCCCCAGCATTTT. This translates into CAWREQGWGNQPQHF.

This clone has just a few counts. The chain uses TRBV6-1 and TRBJ1-1; 8 bases fit TRBD1. J was trimmed by 5 bases and V by 5 bases; bases with no gene match: 10. The CDR3 is 15 residues long. Germline CDR1 MNHNS, CDR2 SASEGT. The CDR3 is CASSNSGTGGTEAFF. The CDR3 nucleotides are TGTGCCAGCAGTAATTCCGGGACAGGAGGGACTGAAGCTTTCTTT.